The sequence of this TCR beta chain was determined in a study of CD8 T cells in Susac syndrome. RNA, at about 0.45 to 1 ug, was reverse transcribed with random hexamers. From the immunoSEQ multiplex PCR reads, TCRdb called clonotypes with MiXCR, one entry per CDR3 protein. The sample holds about 120,000 distinct CDR3 sequences, about 90% seen once. Germline V CDR1 and CDR2: SEHNR, FQNEAQ (reference sequence). V dropped 5 bases and J dropped 4; count of bases not matched to a gene: 11. This CDR3 region has 16 residues. Sequencing was performed on CD4+ T cells from PBMCs. The sequence was obtained from a human donor in good health. The V and J genes are TRBV7-9 and TRBJ1-1, with TRBD1 matching 9 bases. The CDR3 DNA reads TGTGCCAGCAGCAACGGAGTACAGGGGGCATTCACTGAAGCTTTCTTT. Its translation: CASSNGVQGAFTEAFF.